These T cell receptor beta chains were read from a single sample in a study of Graves' ophthalmopathy and Graves' hyperthyroidism. TCRdb reanalysed the multiplex PCR reads using MiXCR and keeps one entry per CDR3 protein. The sample shows about 740,000 distinct CDR3 sequences, about 44% of them seen only once. Sample: peripheral blood. The source of these receptors is an adult man with Graves' ophthalmopathy. Both conserved end residues are part of each CDR3. Fields, in order: J gene, V gene, clone size, D gene, CDR3 protein, CDR3 DNA. The D gene is left open where the match is weak. The size entry is marked missing in some rows and otherwise reads once, few, many or a size class.

J: TRBJ1-1
V: TRBV7-2
size: -
D: TRBD1
CDR3: CASSQDGTGGFEAFF
DNA: TGCGCCAGCAGCCAAGATGGGACAGGGGGCTTTGAAGCTTTCTTT

J: TRBJ1-2
V: TRBV7-3
size: few
D: TRBD1
CDR3: CASSLDSTGEKGNYGYTF
DNA: TGTGCCAGCAGCTTAGATTCGACAGGGGAGAAGGGGAACTATGGCTACACCTTC

J: TRBJ1-6
V: TRBV9
size: few
D: -
CDR3: CASSYGATKLENSPLHF
DNA: TGTGCCAGCAGTTACGGAGCGACTAAACTAGAAAATTCACCCCTCCACTTT

J: TRBJ2-7
V: TRBV5-8
size: few
D: -
CDR3: CASSSHTEQYF
DNA: TGTGCCAGCAGCAGCCACACCGAGCAGTACTTC

J: TRBJ1-6
V: TRBV2
size: -
D: -
CDR3: CASSQVGGSPLHF
DNA: TGTGCCAGCAGCCAAGTCGGAGGATCACCCCTCCACTTT

J: TRBJ2-7
V: TRBV20-1
size: few
D: -
CDR3: CSARVWDLAYEQYF
DNA: TGCAGTGCCAGAGTATGGGACTTGGCCTACGAGCAGTACTTC

J: TRBJ1-3
V: TRBV20-1
size: -
D: -
CDR3: CSARTYESSSGNTIYF
DNA: TGCAGTGCTAGAACTTACGAATCGAGCTCTGGAAACACCATATATTTT

J: TRBJ2-3
V: TRBV15
size: -
D: -
CDR3: CATSGGTTLGTDTQYF
DNA: TGTGCCACCAGCGGTGGGACAACTCTTGGCACAGATACGCAGTATTTT

J: TRBJ1-1
V: TRBV2
size: many
D: -
CDR3: CATSRGAVNTEAFF
DNA: TGTGCCACCAGTCGGGGGGCGGTGAACACTGAAGCTTTCTTT

J: TRBJ2-5
V: TRBV13
size: -
D: -
CDR3: CASSLSGHRQETQYF
DNA: TGTGCCAGCAGCTTAAGTGGTCACAGGCAAGAGACCCAGTACTTC

J: TRBJ2-7
V: TRBV11-2
size: many
D: -
CDR3: CASSLSMGGRLSSSYEQYF
DNA: TGTGCCAGCAGCTTATCTATGGGTGGTCGTCTTTCCAGCTCCTACGAGCAGTACTTC

J: TRBJ2-7
V: TRBV12-3/TRBV12-4
size: once
D: -
CDR3: CASSPRERGTYEQYF
DNA: TGTGCCAGCAGCCCACGAGAGAGGGGAACCTACGAGCAGTACTTC

J: TRBJ1-2
V: TRBV7-2
size: many
D: TRBD1
CDR3: CASSLGDRLANYGYTF
DNA: TGTGCCAGCAGCTTGGGGGACAGGCTAGCTAACTATGGCTACACCTTC

J: TRBJ2-3
V: TRBV10-3
size: -
D: TRBD1
CDR3: CAISEPSGQGTDTQYF
DNA: TGTGCCATCAGTGAGCCTTCGGGACAGGGTACAGATACGCAGTATTTT

J: TRBJ2-7
V: TRBV29-1
size: many
D: -
CDR3: CSVEVVGTYEQYF
DNA: TGCAGCGTTGAAGTAGTAGGGACGTACGAGCAGTACTTC

J: TRBJ1-4
V: TRBV9
size: many
D: -
CDR3: CASSAPGREGKLFF
DNA: TGTGCCAGCAGCGCCCCCGGTAGGGAGGGAAAACTGTTTTTT

J: TRBJ1-5
V: TRBV25-1
size: -
D: -
CDR3: CASSLVRVRNQPQHF
DNA: TGTGCCAGCAGTTTAGTCAGGGTACGCAATCAGCCCCAGCATTTT

J: TRBJ2-6
V: TRBV2
size: many
D: -
CDR3: CASSEQGTGANVLTF
DNA: TGTGCCAGCAGTGAACAGGGGACCGGGGCCAACGTCCTGACTTTC